This T cell receptor (beta chain) was recorded in a study of CD8 T cells in ankylosing spondylitis. Generation of TCR beta libraries employed quantitative 5'-RACE incorporating molecular barcodes. From the 5' RACE reads, TCRdb called clonotypes with MiXCR, one entry per CDR3 protein. In the table there are more than 600,000 distinct CDR3 sequences, roughly 20% of which are singletons. Turning to this clonotype: Its antigen is undetermined.

Study-wide findings and caveats: The study looked at matched synovial fluid samples from ankylosing spondylitis patients. Disease-linked clones were reported to be significantly enriched there. Previous work reported some of these motif variants in the synovial fluid and blood of reactive arthritis. Roughly eight highly homologous variants made up a TCR beta motif that seemed to typify ankylosing spondylitis blood. Disease-linked clones were found to be CD8+ and relatively rare in peripheral blood.

CDR3 size: 14 residues. The V gene's germline CDR1 is DFQATT and CDR2 SNEGSKA (reference sequence). The V gene end was trimmed by 0 bases and the J gene end by 3 bases; junction bases not matched to a gene: 2. The sequence was collected from a male donor with ankylosing spondylitis. Sequences were obtained from blood, either unsorted or a sorted T cell fraction (not recorded which). J is TRBJ2-7 and V is TRBV20-1; TRBD1 agrees at 10 bases. The CDR3 loop is CSARDGTGVYEQYF. The CDR3 nucleotides are TGCAGTGCTAGAGATGGGACAGGGGTCTACGAGCAGTACTTC.